One and the same sample provided the 2 T cell receptor beta chains below, sequenced in a study of T cell responses to AZD1222 COVID-19 vaccine. The method was immunoSEQ multiplex PCR; TCRdb's version includes in-frame clones alone and lacks a portion of them. The data contain about 210,000 clones, around 94% of them seen just once; the ten biggest clones take up around 1.7%. Sequencing was performed on peripheral blood, taken 28 days after the second dose of the MenACWY control vaccine. The receptors come from an adult who received the MenACWY meningococcal vaccine as a control.

The chain is built from TRBV30 and TRBJ1-3; D not resolved. Germline-derived CDR1 and CDR2 are GTSNPN and SVGIG (reference sequence). The CDR3 runs to 11 residues. Between the trimmed V and J ends, which lost 5 bases and 2 bases, there was a span of 4 bases. CDR3 DNA: TGTGCCTGGGCCCCTGGAAACACCATATATTTT. As protein: CAWAPGNTIYF.

This chain joins TRBV5-1 and TRBJ1-2, with 9 bases that match TRBD1. V lost 6 bases to trimming and J lost 6 bases; unmatched junction nucleotides: 6. The CDR3 extends over 13 amino acids. Looked up from germline, CDR1 is SGHRS and CDR2 is YFSETQ. The CDR3 here is CASKVGQGNGYTF. DNA for the CDR3: TGCGCCAGCAAAGTGGGACAGGGAAATGGCTACACCTTC.